This T cell receptor beta chain is drawn from a study of T-cell reconstitution after alpha-beta-depleted transplantation in children. Broader study findings: Approximately two months post-transplant, alpha-beta T cells reportedly originated from several hundred expanded graft clones. In some patients, recipient T cells and intrathymic progenitors surviving conditioning explained high day-60 diversity. At the one-year point after transplant, T-cell counts and TCRbeta diversity were found to come mostly from T cells that had been newly produced.

The CDR3 extends over 14 amino acids. V lost 6 bases, J lost 5 bases, and 15 bases lay in between. CDR1 MNHNS and CDR2 SASEGT come from the germline V gene. This clonotype was picked up a small number of times. What it binds is unknown. Unique molecular identifiers were incorporated when the TCRbeta library was constructed. TCRdb independently ran MiXCR on the PCR reads; one entry per CDR3 protein. The profile shows hundreds of thousands of distinct CDR3 sequences, 13% of them singletons. The material sequenced was PBMCs, mostly from graft donor cells, taken 360 days after TCRalphabeta/CD19-depleted stem cell transplant. The source is a male patient aged 10 to 17 who had a stem cell transplant for acute myeloid leukemia, so the T cells may come from the graft donor. The J gene is TRBJ2-3, the V gene TRBV6-1; D perhaps matches TRBD2 (6 bases). CDR3 residues: CASSLGSVRDTQYF. The CDR3 DNA follows: TGTGCCAGCAGCCTCGGGAGTGTCAGAGATACGCAGTATTTT.